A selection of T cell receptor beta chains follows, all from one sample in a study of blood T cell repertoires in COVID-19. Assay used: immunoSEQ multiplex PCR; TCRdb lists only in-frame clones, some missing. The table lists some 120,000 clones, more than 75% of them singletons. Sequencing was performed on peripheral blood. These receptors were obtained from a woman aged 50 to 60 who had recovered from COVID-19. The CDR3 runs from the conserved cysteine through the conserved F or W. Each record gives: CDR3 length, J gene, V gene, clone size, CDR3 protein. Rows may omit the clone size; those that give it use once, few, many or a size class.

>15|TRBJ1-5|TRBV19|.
CASSISGGIGQPQHF
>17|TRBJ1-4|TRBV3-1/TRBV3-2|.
CASSYKTGVGTNEKLFF
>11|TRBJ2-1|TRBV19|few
CASSVGQLQFF
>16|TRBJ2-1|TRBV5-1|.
CASSLTSGSYYNEQFF
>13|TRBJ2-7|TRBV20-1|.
CSAGDRGSYEQYF
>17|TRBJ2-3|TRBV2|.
CASKRASAGGPGDTQYF
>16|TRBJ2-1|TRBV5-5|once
CASSLGGLAGADEQFF
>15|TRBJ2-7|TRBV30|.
CAKPVGRGPFREQYF
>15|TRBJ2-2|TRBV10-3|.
CANRSGSLNTGELFF
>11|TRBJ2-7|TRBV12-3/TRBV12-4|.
CASSYREGQYF
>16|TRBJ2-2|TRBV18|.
CASSPGLAGVAGELFF
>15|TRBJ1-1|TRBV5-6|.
CASSSNRFGRTEAFF